Listed below are T cell receptor beta chains from one sample, sequenced in a study of metastatic and nonmetastatic thyroid tumors. MiXCR was used by TCRdb to re-call the PCR reads. Of around 15,000 clones listed, 23% are singletons. The sequencing sample was made of adjacent normal tissue. These receptor sequences come from a female donor with papillary thyroid cancer or a benign thyroid nodule (not recorded which). Some clones in this sample may be carry-over from other donors' samples. CDR3s include the opening cysteine and the closing phenylalanine or tryptophan. The D gene is left open where the match is weak. Clone size is stated in some rows and not others, as once, few, many or a class when expanded.

size	V	J	D	CDR3	DNA
medium-sized	TRBV24-1	TRBJ2-3	.	CATSDPTRATDTQYF	TGTGCCACCAGTGATCCGACCCGTGCAACAGATACGCAGTATTTT
.	TRBV20-1	TRBJ1-5	TRBD1	CSARDPGTGGYQPQHF	TGCAGTGCTAGAGATCCGGGTACAGGGGGTTATCAGCCCCAGCATTTT
.	TRBV7-2	TRBJ1-3	.	CASSLVPGAGNTIYF	TGTGCCAGCAGCTTGGTGCCGGGAGCTGGAAACACCATATATTTT
few	TRBV7-2	TRBJ1-6	TRBD1	CASSLTGESPLHF	TGTGCCAGCAGCCTGACAGGGGAGTCACCCCTCCACTTT
many	TRBV7-2	TRBJ2-5	.	CASSPDMGQETQYF	TGTGCCAGCAGCCCAGACATGGGTCAAGAGACCCAGTACTTC
many	TRBV4-2	TRBJ2-7	TRBD2	CASSQDRAGAYEQYF	TGTGCCAGCAGCCAAGATCGAGCGGGAGCCTACGAGCAGTACTTC
few	TRBV6-5	TRBJ2-7	TRBD2	CASSYRQLSGGNYEQYF	TGTGCCAGCAGTTACCGACAACTTAGCGGGGGAAACTACGAGCAGTACTTC
.	TRBV6-2/TRBV6-3	TRBJ2-1	TRBD2	CASSYMGLAAYNEQFF	TGTGCCAGCAGTTATATGGGACTAGCGGCTTACAATGAGCAGTTCTTC
.	TRBV20-1	TRBJ2-7	TRBD2	CSAVVRSGICCEQYF	TGCAGTGCTGTCGTGCGGAGCGGGATCTGTTGCGAGCAGTACTTC
few	TRBV7-8	TRBJ2-7	TRBD1	CASSLAWDRGEQYF	TGTGCCAGCAGCTTAGCGTGGGACAGGGGCGAGCAGTACTTC
.	TRBV7-3	TRBJ2-3	.	CVSSLTGIRTDTQYF	TGTGTCAGCAGCCTAACGGGGATCAGGACAGATACGCAGTATTTT
.	TRBV11-1	TRBJ2-7	.	CASSPRSRCRSYEQYF	TGTGCCAGCAGCCCCCGCAGTCGGTGTCGGTCCTACGAGCAGTATTTC
few	TRBV20-1	TRBJ2-1	.	CSARDWLSYNEQFF	TGCAGTGCTAGAGATTGGCTATCCTACAATGAGCAGTTCTTC
many	TRBV10-2	TRBJ1-1	.	CASSASTASEAFF	TGCGCCAGCAGTGCCTCGACTGCTTCCGAAGCTTTCTTT
many	TRBV4-1	TRBJ1-2	TRBD1	CASSLTPGQRLGYTF	TGCGCCAGCAGCCTAACTCCGGGACAGCGTCTTGGCTACACCTTC
medium-sized	TRBV6-6	TRBJ2-3	TRBD2	CASSYFPAGRSTDTQYF	TGTGCCAGCAGTTACTTCCCAGCGGGAAGAAGCACAGATACGCAGTATTTT
many	TRBV3-1	TRBJ2-7	.	CASSQRVLYEQYF	TGTGCCAGCAGCCAACGCGTGCTCTACGAGCAGTACTTC
few	TRBV12-3/TRBV12-4	TRBJ2-7	.	CASIGPARGGFERYF	TGTGCCAGCATCGGACCTGCGCGTGGGGGTTTCGAGCGGTACTTC